This T cell receptor beta chain was captured in a study of Ad26.COV2.S vaccination and SARS-CoV-2 variants. Overall study context: Sample donor was a member of the COV1001 Ad26.COV2.S trial arm.

The study's findings and limits: After vaccination, reports described spike-specific CD8+ and CD4+ T cell responses as showing substantial breadth. Relative to placebo recipients, vaccine recipients exhibited elevated spike-specific TCR breadth.

Some clones are missing from TCRdb's copy, which holds only in-frame ones; the method was immunoSEQ multiplex PCR. The sample has about 350,000 clones, more than 85% seen once; the top ten hold approximately 5%. This clone was counted a few times. What it binds is unknown. The treatment: 15 to 20 received Ad26.COV2.S at low or high dose, single or two shots; a few received placebo; per-sample allocation not given. On day 63 after the first injection, vaccine and placebo recipients gave samples. In Boston, the donor was an adult between 18-55 years of age. The starting material was peripheral blood, obtained in a trial of Ad26.COV2.S vaccine versus placebo. The receptor's source is a person aged 18-65 years who received the Ad26.COV2.S COVID-19 vaccine or a placebo.

The CDR3 protein is CASSVWLTSGNTIYF. The DNA of the CDR3 is TGTGCCAGCAGCGTCTGGCTTACTTCTGGAAACACCATATATTTT. V gene TRBV5-6 combines with J gene TRBJ1-3; D is ambiguous. Germline V gene sequence: CDR1 SGHDT, CDR2 YYEEEE. The CDR3 length is 15 residues. Trimming left V 4 bases short and J 1 base short, with 12 bases between.